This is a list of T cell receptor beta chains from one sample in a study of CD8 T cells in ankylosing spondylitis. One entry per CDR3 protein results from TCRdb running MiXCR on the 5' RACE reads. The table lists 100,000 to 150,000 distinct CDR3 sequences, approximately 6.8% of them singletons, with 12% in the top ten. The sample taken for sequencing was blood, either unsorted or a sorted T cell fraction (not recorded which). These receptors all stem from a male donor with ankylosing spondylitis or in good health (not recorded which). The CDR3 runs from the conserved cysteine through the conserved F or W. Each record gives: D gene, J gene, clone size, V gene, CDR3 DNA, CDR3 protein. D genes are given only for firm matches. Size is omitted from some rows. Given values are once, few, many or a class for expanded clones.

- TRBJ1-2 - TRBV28 TGTGCCAGCAGTACCCCAGGTTCTGGGAACTATGGCTACACCTTC CASSTPGSGNYGYTF
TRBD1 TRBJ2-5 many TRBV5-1 TGCGCCAGCAGCCGGGACAGGGAACTAGGAGAGACCCAGTACTTC CASSRDRELGETQYF
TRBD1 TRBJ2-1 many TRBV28 TGTGCCAGCGGATCAGAGGACAGGTCGGGTGAGCAGTTCTTC CASGSEDRSGEQFF
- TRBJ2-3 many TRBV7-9 TGTGCCAGCAGCGGAGGAGGGTCGAGCACAGATACGCAGTATTTT CASSGGGSSTDTQYF
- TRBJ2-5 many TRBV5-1 TGCGCCAGCAGCTTGGCGCTAGGGACGGGACAAGAGACCCAGTACTTC CASSLALGTGQETQYF
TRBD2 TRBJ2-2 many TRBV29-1 TGCAGCGTTGACATAGCGGGAGGGCCCACCGGGGAGCTGTTTTTT CSVDIAGGPTGELFF
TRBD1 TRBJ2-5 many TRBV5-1 TGCGCCAGCAGCCAACAGGGGTGGCAAGAGACCCAGTACTTC CASSQQGWQETQYF
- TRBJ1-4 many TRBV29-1 TGCAGCGTTGGGGGGGGCCTCCAGACTAATGAAAAACTGTTTTTT CSVGGGLQTNEKLFF
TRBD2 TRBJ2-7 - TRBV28 TGTGCCAGCAGTTTATCTAGCGGGAAATCCTACGAGCAGTACTTC CASSLSSGKSYEQYF
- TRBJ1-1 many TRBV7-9 TGTGCCAGCAGCTCAGCGGGAAGCACTGAAGCTTTCTTT CASSSAGSTEAFF
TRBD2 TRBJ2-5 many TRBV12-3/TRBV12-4 TGTGCCAGCAGTGGCCCTTATCAGCGGGGTAAAGAGACCCAGTACTTC CASSGPYQRGKETQYF
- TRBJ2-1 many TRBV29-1 TGCAGCGTTCCCTACAGGGCCGCCTACAATGAGCAGTTCTTC CSVPYRAAYNEQFF
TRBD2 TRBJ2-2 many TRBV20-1 TGCAGTGCCCTAGCGGGGGGCTCGAACACCGGGGAGCTGTTTTTT CSALAGGSNTGELFF
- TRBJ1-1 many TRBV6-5 TGTGCCAGCAGCGACCCCCCGAGAACCGCTTTCTTT CASSDPPRTAFF
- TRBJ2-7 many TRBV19 TGTGCCAGTCGCGGGGTGAACGAGCAGTACTTC CASRGVNEQYF
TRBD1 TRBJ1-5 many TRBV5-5 TGTGCCAGCAGCTTCTCAGGACAGGGAGGCCAGCCCCAGCATTTT CASSFSGQGGQPQHF
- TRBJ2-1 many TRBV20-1 TGCAGTGCTAGTCGGCCTGGGCCGGGCAATGAGCAGTTCTTC CSASRPGPGNEQFF
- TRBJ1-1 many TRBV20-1 TGCAGTGCTAGAGATATCCAGTATAGGGCCGAAGCTTTCTTT CSARDIQYRAEAFF
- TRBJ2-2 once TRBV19 TGTGCCAGTAGTACCCGGGCCGGGGAGCTGTTTTTT CASSTRAGELFF
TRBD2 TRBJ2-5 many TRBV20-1 TGCAGTGCTAGAGGACTAGCCCAAGAGACCCAGTACTTC CSARGLAQETQYF
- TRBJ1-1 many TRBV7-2 TGTGCCAGCAGCTTAAACAGACTGAGGAGTGAAGCTTTCTTT CASSLNRLRSEAFF
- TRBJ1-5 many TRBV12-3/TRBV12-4 TGTGCCAGCAGTTTACTTAGCAATCAGCCCCAGCATTTT CASSLLSNQPQHF
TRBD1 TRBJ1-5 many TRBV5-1 TGCGCCAGCAGCTTGGTGCCGGGACAGGGCAATCAGCCCCAGCATTTT CASSLVPGQGNQPQHF
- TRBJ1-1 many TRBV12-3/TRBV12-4 TGTGCCAGCAGTCTCTCGGAGAACACTGAAGCTTTCTTT CASSLSENTEAFF
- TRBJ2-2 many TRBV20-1 TGCAGTGCTAGAGATAACACCGGGGAGCTGTTTTTT CSARDNTGELFF
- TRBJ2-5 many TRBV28 TGTGCCAGCAGATCTGGGACACCACAAGAGACCCAGTACTTC CASRSGTPQETQYF
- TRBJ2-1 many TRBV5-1 TGCGCCAGCAGCTCCCCGGGCCTCTCGGGCAATGAGCAGTTCTTC CASSSPGLSGNEQFF
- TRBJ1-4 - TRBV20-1 TGCAGTGCCGCAACTAATGAAAAACTGTTTTTT CSAATNEKLFF
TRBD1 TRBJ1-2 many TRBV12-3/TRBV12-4 TGTGCCAGCAGCCAAACGGGACAGGCTAACTATGGCTACACCTTC CASSQTGQANYGYTF
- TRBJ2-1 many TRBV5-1 TGCGCCAGCAGCTTGGATTACAATGAGCAGTTCTTC CASSLDYNEQFF
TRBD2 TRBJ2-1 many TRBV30 TGTGCCTGGAGTGCTCAAGCGGGAGGGTATGGCAATGAGCAGTTCTTC CAWSAQAGGYGNEQFF
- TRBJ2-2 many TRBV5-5 TGTGCCAGCAGGCCGGAAACAGCGAACACCGGGGAGCTGTTTTTT CASRPETANTGELFF
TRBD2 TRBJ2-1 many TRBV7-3 TGTGCCAGCAGCCCCCTAGCGGGGTCTGTGGATGAGCAGTTCTTC CASSPLAGSVDEQFF
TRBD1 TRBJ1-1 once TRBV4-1 TGCGCCAGCAGCCGAGAAGCTCTACAGGGGGACAACACTGAAGCTTTCTTT CASSREALQGDNTEAFF
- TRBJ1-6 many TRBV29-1 TGCAGCGTGAGACAGGATTCTTCTAATTCACCCCTCCACTTT CSVRQDSSNSPLHF
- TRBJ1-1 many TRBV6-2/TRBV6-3 TGTGCCACCTCCACCTATTTGAACACTGAAGCTTTCTTT CATSTYLNTEAFF
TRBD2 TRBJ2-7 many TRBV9 TGTGCCAGCAGCGGGGGGGACTACTCCTACGAGCAGTACTTC CASSGGDYSYEQYF
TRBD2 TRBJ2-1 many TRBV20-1 TGCAGTGCTAGAGGCAGCGGGGCCTACAATGAGCAGTTCTTC CSARGSGAYNEQFF
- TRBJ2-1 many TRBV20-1 TGCAGTGCTACCACGTCCTATTCGTCTCTAGTCTCCTACAATGAGCAGTTCTTC CSATTSYSSLVSYNEQFF
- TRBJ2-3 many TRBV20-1 TGCAGTGCTAGAGATCAGTGGCAACCTAGCACAGATACGCAGTATTTT CSARDQWQPSTDTQYF
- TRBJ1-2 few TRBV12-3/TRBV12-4 TGTGCCAGCAGTTTTCAGGGGCGTATGGGCTACACCTTC CASSFQGRMGYTF
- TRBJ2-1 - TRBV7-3 TGTGCCAGCAGCTTCGACCCGGGACTCTCACAAATTGAGCAGTTCTTC CASSFDPGLSQIEQFF
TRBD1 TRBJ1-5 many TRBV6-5 TGTGCCAGCAGTTATCAGGGGGGTCAAGGACAGCCCCAGCATTTT CASSYQGGQGQPQHF
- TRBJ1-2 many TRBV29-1 TGCAGCCTATCGCAGGAGATTAACTATGGCTACACCTTC CSLSQEINYGYTF
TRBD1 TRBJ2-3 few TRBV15 TGTGCCACCAGCAGAGTCACCCAGGGGGCAGATACGCAGTATTTT CATSRVTQGADTQYF
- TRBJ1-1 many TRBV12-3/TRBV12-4 TGTGCCAGCACGAGGGGCCTGAACACTGAAGCTTTCTTT CASTRGLNTEAFF
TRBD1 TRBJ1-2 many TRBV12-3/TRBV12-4 TGTGCCAGCAGTCTTACAGGGGGAGGACACAGTGGCTACACCTTC CASSLTGGGHSGYTF
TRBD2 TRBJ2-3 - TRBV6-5 TGTGCCAGCAGTTTAATTACTAGCGGGAGGTTCACAGATACGCAGTATTTT CASSLITSGRFTDTQYF
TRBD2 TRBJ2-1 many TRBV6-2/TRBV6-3 TGTGCCAGCAGTCCCCATCGGAGCGGGAGGGCCCCTAATGAGCAGTTCTTC CASSPHRSGRAPNEQFF
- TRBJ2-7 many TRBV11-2 TGTGCCAGCAGTCTCAAGGCCCAGGGGAGGGACGAGCAGTACTTC CASSLKAQGRDEQYF
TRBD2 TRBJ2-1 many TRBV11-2 TGTGCCAGCAGCTTAGAACTAGCGGGAGCCCTGGGTTACAATGAGCAGTTCTTC CASSLELAGALGYNEQFF
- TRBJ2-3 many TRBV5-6 TGTGCCAGCAGCTTGGATAGCCCAGATACGCAGTATTTT CASSLDSPDTQYF